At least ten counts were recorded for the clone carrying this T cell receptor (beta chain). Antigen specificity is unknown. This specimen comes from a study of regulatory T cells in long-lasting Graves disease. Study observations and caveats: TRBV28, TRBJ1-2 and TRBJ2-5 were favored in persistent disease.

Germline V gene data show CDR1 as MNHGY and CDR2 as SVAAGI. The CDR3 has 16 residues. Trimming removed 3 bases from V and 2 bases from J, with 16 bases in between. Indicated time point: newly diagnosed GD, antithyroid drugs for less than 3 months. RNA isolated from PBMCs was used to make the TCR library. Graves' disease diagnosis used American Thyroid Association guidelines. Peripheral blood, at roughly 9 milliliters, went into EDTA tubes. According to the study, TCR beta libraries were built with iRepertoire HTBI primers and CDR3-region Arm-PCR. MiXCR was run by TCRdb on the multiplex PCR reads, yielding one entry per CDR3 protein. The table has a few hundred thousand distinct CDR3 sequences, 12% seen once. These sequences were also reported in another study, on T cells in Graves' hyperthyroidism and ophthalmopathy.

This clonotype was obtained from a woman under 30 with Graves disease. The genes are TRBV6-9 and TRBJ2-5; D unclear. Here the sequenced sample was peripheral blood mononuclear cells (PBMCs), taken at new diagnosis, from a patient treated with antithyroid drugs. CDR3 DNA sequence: TGTGCCAGCAGTTACTCGAAGTCCGCTAATCAAGAGACCCAGTACTTC. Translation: CASSYSKSANQETQYF.